The 31 T cell receptor beta chains presented below share a single source sample, sequenced in a study of blood T cell repertoires in COVID-19. Repertoires were generated with immunoSEQ multiplex PCR, while TCRdb's copy carries only in-frame clones and drops some. The sample lists 150,000 or so clones; around 82% were seen once. The sample comprised peripheral blood. The receptor set was obtained from a man aged 60 to 75 with active or convalescent COVID-19.

The rearrangement joins TRBV28 to TRBJ1-1; possibly TRBD1 for D (5 bases). CDR1 and CDR2 (germline): MDHEN, SYDVKM. The CDR3 covers 15 residues. V was trimmed by 3 bases and J by 6 bases, leaving 17 bases between them. CDR3 protein: CASSFGGAVLPEAFF. Here the CDR3 DNA reads TGTGCCAGCAGTTTTGGTGGGGCGGTGCTTCCTGAAGCTTTCTTT.

This chain links TRBV23-1 with TRBJ2-1, with TRBD1 matching over 8 bases. TRBV23-1 is identified as an open reading frame with a role that is uncertain. The CDR3 extends over 15 amino acids. J lost 5 bases, V lost 2 bases, and 5 bases had no gene match. The CDR3 coding sequence is TGCGCCAGCAGTCAACCGGACAGGGAGAACAATGAGCAGTTCTTC. Residues: CASSQPDRENNEQFF.

The chain joins TRBV4-1 to TRBJ1-1; 9 bases agree with TRBD1. Germline trimming cut 3 bases from V and 3 bases from J; bases unmatched to any gene: 2. The CDR3 is 14 amino acids. The germline V gene has CDR1 MGHRA and CDR2 YSYEKL. CDR3 sequence: CASSQGQGYTEAFF. The CDR3 DNA reads as TGCGCCAGCAGCCAGGGACAGGGTTACACTGAAGCTTTCTTT.

The V gene is TRBV19, the J gene TRBJ2-1, with TRBD2 matching over 11 bases. V dropped 9 bases and J dropped 8; count of bases not matched to a gene: 15. Per germline, CDR1 LNHDA and CDR2 SQIVND (reference sequence). The CDR3 runs 16 residues. The CDR3 DNA follows: TGTGCCAGCGGAGGGGTAGCGGGAGGGATTGGCGATGAGCAGTTCTTC. As protein: CASGGVAGGIGDEQFF.

The genes are TRBV7-2 and TRBJ1-1; D is possibly TRBD1 (6 bases). This CDR3 region has 13 residues. Trimming cost V 5 bases and J 5 bases, with 12 bases left between them. CDR1 and CDR2 (germline): SGHTA, FQGNSA. DNA for the CDR3: TGTGCCAGCAGCGCCGTGGGGGCGACTGAAGCTTTCTTT. Amino acid sequence: CASSAVGATEAFF.

As for this clone: The sample contains more than one DNA sequence encoding this CDR3. This chain links TRBV6-5 with TRBJ1-6; TRBD1 might be the D (5 bases). This CDR3 comprises 12 residues. Germline loops: CDR1 MNHEY, CDR2 SVGAGI. V lost 6 bases and J lost 10, with 10 bases in between. The DNA for the CDR3 is TGTGCCAGCAGCCGTAGGGGATCACCCCTCCACTTT. Translation gives CASSRRGSPLHF.

This clone was observed a few times. The V gene is TRBV3-1 (or the pseudogene TRBV3-2), the J gene TRBJ1-2, with 7 bases matching TRBD1. Germline assignment: CDR1 LGHDT and CDR2 YNNKEL (reference sequence). The ends lost 4 bases at V and 1 base at J; junction bases unmatched: 3. There are 14 residues in the CDR3. CDR3 in amino acids: CASSPGTVNYGYTF. The CDR3 coding sequence is TGTGCCAGCAGCCCGGGGACAGTTAACTATGGCTACACCTTC.

The rearrangement joins TRBV5-5 to TRBJ2-1, with TRBD2 matching over 7 bases. The CDR3 extends over 15 amino acids. V gave up 0 bases and J gave up 9 bases; unmatched junction bases: 9. CDR1 and CDR2 (germline): SGHKS, YYEKEE (reference sequence). In DNA form, the CDR3 reads TGTGCCAGCAGCTTGGGGACGGGAGGTTTTGCTGAGCAGTTCTTC. Its protein product is CASSLGTGGFAEQFF. The full variable domain, in which reference TRBV5-5 and TRBJ2-1 provide the parts outside the CDR3, is DAGVTQSPTHLIKTRGQQVTLRCSPISGHKSVSWYQQVLGQGPQFIFQYYEKEERGRGNFPDRFSARQFPNYSSELNVNALLLGDSALYLCASSLGTGGFAEQFFGPGTRLTVL.

Note on this clone: Its ends do not fully match the called genes, so a read error is possible. The rearrangement uses TRBV2 and TRBJ1-6; 9 bases match TRBD1. The CDR3 totals 13 residues. Germline CDR1 reads SNHLY; CDR2 reads FYNNEI. CDR3 in amino acids: CASSRQGGYWSDF. The CDR3 DNA reads TGTGCCAGCAGCCGACAGGGGGGTTATTGGAGTGACTTT.

The chain couples TRBV6-5 to TRBJ2-1; TRBD2 agrees at 7 bases. The CDR3 runs 14 residues. Germline CDR1 reads MNHEY; CDR2 reads SVGAGI. After removal of 6 bases from V and 0 bases from J, the junction contained 2 bases not matched to a gene. The CDR3 loop reads CASRASGSYNEQFF. CDR3 bases: TGTGCCAGCAGGGCTAGCGGCTCCTACAATGAGCAGTTCTTC.

This chain links TRBV18 with TRBJ1-5, with 7 bases aligning to TRBD1. V shed 6 bases and J 0 bases; nucleotides not matched to a gene: 14. The CDR3 is made up of 18 amino acids. Germline CDR1 reads KGHSH; CDR2 reads LQKENI. The CDR3 DNA is TGTGCCAGCTCTGGTCTGGGGACAGCCCGTTATAGCAATCAGCCCCAGCATTTT. Protein: CASSGLGTARYSNQPQHF.

The rearrangement joins TRBV5-6 to TRBJ2-7, with D possibly matching TRBD2 (5 bases). The CDR3 runs 16 residues. V was clipped by 2 bases and J by 1 base, with 16 bases between them. Germline V lookup: CDR1 SGHDT, CDR2 YYEEEE. CDR3 bases: TGTGCCAGCAGCTTACTTCCGGCGGGCGGGTCCTACGAGCAGTACTTC. Translation: CASSLLPAGGSYEQYF.

The V call is TRBV24-1, the J call TRBJ1-4; 12 nucleotides align to TRBD1. This CDR3 comprises 16 residues. The V gene end was trimmed by 3 bases and the J gene end by 8 bases; junction bases not matched to a gene: 6. Per the germline V gene, CDR1 is KGHDR and CDR2 is SFDVKD. CDR3: CATSDPGTGGGEKLFF. The CDR3 DNA is TGTGCCACCAGTGATCCCGGGACAGGGGGCGGCGAAAAACTGTTTTTT.

This CDR3 is CASSHPGLAYEQYF. In DNA, the CDR3 is TGTGCCAGCAGCCACCCGGGATTAGCCTACGAGCAGTACTTC. The chain employs TRBV4-2 and TRBJ2-7; D is possibly TRBD2 (5 bases). The CDR3 is made up of 14 amino acids. Trimming cost V 3 bases and J 2 bases, with 11 bases left between them. Germline V CDR1 and CDR2: LGHNA, YNFKEQ.

The V gene is TRBV28, the J gene TRBJ1-4; the D gene is possibly TRBD1 (5 bases). CDR1 is MDHEN and CDR2 is SYDVKM in the germline V gene. This CDR3 has 17 amino acids. The V and J ends lost 4 bases and 6 bases respectively, with 21 bases between them. The CDR3 region is CASSSYSARVGDEKLFF. CDR3 bases: TGTGCCAGCAGTTCTTACTCGGCCAGGGTTGGAGATGAAAAACTGTTTTTT.

This rearrangement joins TRBV5-4 to TRBJ2-1; 10 nucleotides match TRBD2. From germline, CDR1 is SGHNT and CDR2 YYREEE (reference sequence). The CDR3 runs to 16 residues. V was pared by 4 bases and J by 5 bases, with 9 bases of the junction left unmatched. In DNA form, the CDR3 reads TGTGCCAGCAGCGGGGGGGGACTAGCGTACCACAATGAGCAGTTCTTC. Its translation is CASSGGGLAYHNEQFF.

V usage is TRBV7-2 and J usage is TRBJ2-3; TRBD2 aligns across 8 bases. The CDR3 extends over 16 amino acids. The V segment lost 1 base and the J segment 3 bases; nucleotides outside the gene matches: 6. Germline V gene lookup returns CDR1 SGHTA and CDR2 FQGNSA. The CDR3 DNA reads TGTGCCAGCAGCTTAGGGCCAGCGGGAGTGACAGATACGCAGTATTTT. The encoded protein is CASSLGPAGVTDTQYF.

The chain recombines TRBV4-3 with TRBJ2-7, with D perhaps TRBD1 (6 bases). Germline values: CDR1 LGHNA, CDR2 YSLEER. There are 15 residues in the CDR3. Trimming cost V 0 bases and J 0 bases, with 9 bases left between them. CDR3 protein: CASSQEGTRSYEQYF. CDR3 nucleotides: TGCGCCAGCAGCCAAGAGGGGACACGCTCCTACGAGCAGTACTTC.

V usage is TRBV3-1 (or the pseudogene TRBV3-2) and J usage is TRBJ2-1; D unclear. Trimming left V 0 bases short and J 9 bases short, with 12 bases between. The length of the CDR3 is 14 residues. CDR1 and CDR2 (germline): LGHDT, YNNKEL (reference sequence). The CDR3 nucleotides are TGTGCCAGCAGCCAAGATTGGGCGTTGGGTGAGCAGTTCTTC. This gives the protein CASSQDWALGEQFF.

The chain couples TRBV27 to TRBJ2-7; the D is unclear. CDR3 length: 13 amino acids. Germline lookup yields CDR1 MNHEY and CDR2 SMNVEV (reference sequence). Trimming stripped 4 bases from V and 0 bases from J, with 7 bases between. The CDR3 region is CASSWQDSYEQYF. CDR3 coding DNA: TGTGCCAGCAGTTGGCAGGACTCCTACGAGCAGTACTTC.

This clone was seen a handful of times. This sequence joins TRBV28 and TRBJ1-2; the match to TRBD1 covers 10 bases. With V trimmed by 6 bases and J by 8 bases, 9 bases remained unmatched. The germline V gene has CDR1 MDHEN and CDR2 SYDVKM. The CDR3 runs to 14 residues. This CDR3 is CASSPRQGALGYTF. DNA for the CDR3: TGTGCCAGCAGCCCGAGACAGGGGGCGCTGGGCTACACCTTC.

This clone came up once. This CDR3 reads CASSQGEGGNQPQHF. DNA for the CDR3: TGTGCCAGCAGTCAGGGGGAGGGGGGCAATCAGCCCCAGCATTTT. The chain couples TRBV6-6 to TRBJ1-5, with 7 bases identical to TRBD1. CDR1 is MNHNY and CDR2 is SVGAGI in the germline V gene (reference sequence). V dropped 5 bases and J dropped 2; count of bases not matched to a gene: 6. The CDR3 has 15 residues.

The CDR3, as DNA: TGTGCCAGCAGCCACCTCATGGGAGACACCAACTATGGCTACACCTTC. Translation gives CASSHLMGDTNYGYTF. V and J are TRBV4-2 and TRBJ1-2; D call uncertain. CDR3 size: 16 residues. Trimming cost V 3 bases and J 2 bases, with 16 bases left between them. Per germline, CDR1 LGHNA and CDR2 YNFKEQ.

The chain links TRBV18 to TRBJ2-2; 9 bases map to TRBD1. The CDR3 sequence is 16 residues long. Unmatched junction bases numbered 6, after V lost 3 bases and J lost 4 bases. CDR1 and CDR2 from the germline V gene are KGHSH and LQKENI. The CDR3 region is CASSPRGQGFTGELFF. The CDR3 DNA reads TGTGCCAGCTCACCTAGAGGACAGGGGTTCACCGGGGAGCTGTTTTTT.

V usage is TRBV5-6 and J usage is TRBJ2-1; weak D call: TRBD2 (6 bases). V was trimmed by 4 bases and J by 2 bases, leaving 13 bases between them. Germline CDR1 SGHDT, CDR2 YYEEEE. CDR3 length: 15 residues. CDR3 coding DNA: TGTGCCAGCAGCCTTTTGGGGGGAGCCTACAATGAGCAGTTCTTC. It codes for CASSLLGGAYNEQFF.

Only one count was recorded for this clone. The genes are TRBV7-2 and TRBJ1-2; 8 positions agree with TRBD1. CDR3 length equals 14 residues. Trimming at V came to 5 bases and at J to 8 bases, leaving 10 bases not matched to a gene. Germline V lookup: CDR1 SGHTA, CDR2 FQGNSA. The CDR3 nucleotides are TGTGCCAGCAGCCCTCTTCCAGGGGGCTGGGGCTACACCTTC. It translates to CASSPLPGGWGYTF.

This clone showed up just a few times. The chain uses TRBV7-9 and TRBJ1-1, with unresolved D. CDR1 SEHNR and CDR2 FQNEAQ come from the germline V gene (reference sequence). The length of the CDR3 is 11 residues. V was shortened by 5 bases and J by 5 bases, with 6 bases between the two germline ends. The chain's CDR3 is CASSPRTEAFF. CDR3 DNA sequence: TGTGCCAGCAGCCCCCGGACTGAAGCTTTCTTT.

This clone has only one observation. The chain recombines TRBV7-6 with TRBJ1-4; the match to TRBD1 covers 8 bases. Germline assignment: CDR1 SGHVS and CDR2 FNYEAQ. V was pared by 2 bases and J by 4 bases, with 9 bases of the junction left unmatched. This CDR3 has 17 residues. The CDR3 DNA follows: TGTGCCAGCAGCTTAACAGTGACAGGGGCTTTTAATGAAAAACTGTTTTTT. Its translation is CASSLTVTGAFNEKLFF.

The table lists this clone with a count of one. The rearrangement links TRBV7-9 to TRBJ1-3; no clear D gene. Germline-derived CDR1 and CDR2 are SEHNR and FQNEAQ (reference sequence). The V gene lost 2 bases and the J gene lost 0 bases, with 11 bases spanning the gap. This CDR3 comprises 16 residues. The CDR3 is CASSLNTVRSGNTIYF. CDR3 nucleotide sequence: TGTGCCAGCAGCTTAAATACGGTACGCTCTGGAAACACCATATATTTT.

CDR3 sequence (DNA): TGTGCCACCGACAGTTACTACGAGCAGTACTTC. Translated, it gives CATDSYYEQYF. The chain joins TRBV6-5 to TRBJ2-7; D perhaps matches TRBD1 (5 bases). The CDR3 length is 11 residues. Trimming removed 10 bases at V and 3 bases at J, with 10 bases between. From germline, CDR1 is MNHEY and CDR2 SVGAGI.

This clone was counted many times. This chain joins TRBV7-8 and TRBJ1-5; TRBD1 is a possible D gene (6 bases). Germline V gives CDR1 SGHVS, CDR2 FQNEAQ. The CDR3 covers 15 residues. Trimming stripped 5 bases from V and 5 bases from J, with 16 bases between. CDR3: CASSRRGLRDQPQHF. Here the CDR3 DNA reads TGTGCCAGCAGCCGAAGGGGGTTGAGAGATCAGCCCCAGCATTTT.